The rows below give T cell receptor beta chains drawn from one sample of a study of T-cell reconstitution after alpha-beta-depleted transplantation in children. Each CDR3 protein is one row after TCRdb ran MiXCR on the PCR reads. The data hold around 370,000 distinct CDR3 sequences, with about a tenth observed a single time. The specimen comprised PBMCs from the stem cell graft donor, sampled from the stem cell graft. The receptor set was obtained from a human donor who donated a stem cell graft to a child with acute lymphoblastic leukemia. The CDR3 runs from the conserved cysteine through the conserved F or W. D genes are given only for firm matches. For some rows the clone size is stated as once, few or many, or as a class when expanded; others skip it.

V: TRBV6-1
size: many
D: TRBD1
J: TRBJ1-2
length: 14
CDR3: CASRETGGTYGYTF

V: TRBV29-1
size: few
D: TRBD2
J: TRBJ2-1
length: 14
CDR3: CSALLAGGSDEQFF

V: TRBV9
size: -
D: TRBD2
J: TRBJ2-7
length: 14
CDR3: CASSVTSGSYEQYF

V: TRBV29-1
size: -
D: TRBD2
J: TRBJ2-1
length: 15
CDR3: CSVGMTSGRGNEQFF

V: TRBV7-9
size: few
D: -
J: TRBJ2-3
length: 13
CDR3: CASSLEPLPTQYF

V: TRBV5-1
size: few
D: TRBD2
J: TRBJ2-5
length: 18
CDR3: CASSPGALLAGLVETQYF

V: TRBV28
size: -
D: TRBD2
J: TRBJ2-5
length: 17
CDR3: CASSPLTSGKFQETQYF

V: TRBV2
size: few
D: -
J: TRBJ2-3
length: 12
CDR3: CASREEADTQYF

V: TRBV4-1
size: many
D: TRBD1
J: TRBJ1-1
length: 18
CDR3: CASSHLVPGQGKGTEAFF

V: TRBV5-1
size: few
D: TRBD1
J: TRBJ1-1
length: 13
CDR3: CATGTGEDTEAFF

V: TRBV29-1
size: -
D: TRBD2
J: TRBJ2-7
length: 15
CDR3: CSVEGGSGRNHEQYF

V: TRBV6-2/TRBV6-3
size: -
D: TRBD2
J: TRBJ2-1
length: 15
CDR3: CASRSGSISYNEQFF

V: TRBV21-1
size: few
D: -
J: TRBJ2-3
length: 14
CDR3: CASSKSGLTDTQYF

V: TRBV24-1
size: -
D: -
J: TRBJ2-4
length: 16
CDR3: CATAWGQGLAKNIQYF

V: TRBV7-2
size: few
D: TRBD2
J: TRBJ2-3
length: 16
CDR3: CASSFRSGRAVDTQYF

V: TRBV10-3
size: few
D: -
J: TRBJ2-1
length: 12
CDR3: CAIRDRDNEQFF

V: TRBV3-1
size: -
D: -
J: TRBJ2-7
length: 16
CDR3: CASSQDWSEVSYEQYF

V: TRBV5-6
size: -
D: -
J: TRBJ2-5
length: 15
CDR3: CASSLAALAVETQYF

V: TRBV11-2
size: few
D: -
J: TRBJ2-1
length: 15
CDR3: CASSLSAGAYNEQFF

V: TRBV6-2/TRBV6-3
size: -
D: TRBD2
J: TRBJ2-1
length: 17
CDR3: CASSYSLTSGDYNEQFF

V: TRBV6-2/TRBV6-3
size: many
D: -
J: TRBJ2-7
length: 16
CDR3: CASSGPRRPVTYEQYF

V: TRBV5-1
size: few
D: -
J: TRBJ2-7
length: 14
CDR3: CASSLGGTPREQYF

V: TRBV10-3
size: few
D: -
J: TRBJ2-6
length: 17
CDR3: CAITGAESSSGANVLTF

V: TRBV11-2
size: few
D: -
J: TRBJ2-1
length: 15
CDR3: CASIEGRGLGGEQFF

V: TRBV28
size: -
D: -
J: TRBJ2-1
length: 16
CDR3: CASSSYSRSIDNEQFF

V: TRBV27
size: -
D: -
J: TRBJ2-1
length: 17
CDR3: CASSPLYSEINLNEQFF

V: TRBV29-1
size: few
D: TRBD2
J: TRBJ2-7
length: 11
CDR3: CTIGLAGEQYF

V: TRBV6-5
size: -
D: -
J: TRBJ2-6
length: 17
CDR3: CASSWSGQGSGANVLTF

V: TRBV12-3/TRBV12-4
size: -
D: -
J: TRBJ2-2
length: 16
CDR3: CASSGGGGLNTGELFF

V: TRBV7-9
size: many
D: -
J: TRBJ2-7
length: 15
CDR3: CASSLEALRGYEQYF

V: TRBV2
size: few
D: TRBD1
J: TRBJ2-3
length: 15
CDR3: CASSGEGTASDTQYF

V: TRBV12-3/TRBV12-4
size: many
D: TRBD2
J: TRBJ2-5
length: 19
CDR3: CAFSLYRLAGVGGQETQYF

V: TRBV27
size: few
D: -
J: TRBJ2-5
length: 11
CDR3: CASRAEETQYF

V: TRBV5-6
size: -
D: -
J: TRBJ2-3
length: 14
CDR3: CASAPEVLQDTQYF

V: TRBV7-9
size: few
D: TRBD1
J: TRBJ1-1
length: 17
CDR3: CASSPYPRTGRGTEAFF

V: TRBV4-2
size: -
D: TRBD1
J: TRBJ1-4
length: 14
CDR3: CASSQDRQGGRLFF

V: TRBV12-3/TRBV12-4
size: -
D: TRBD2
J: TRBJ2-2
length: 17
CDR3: CASSLGLAGGSTGELFF

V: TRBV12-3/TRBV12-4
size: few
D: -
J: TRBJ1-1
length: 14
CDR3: CASSLQGGGTEAFF

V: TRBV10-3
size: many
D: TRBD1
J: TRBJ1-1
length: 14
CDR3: CAIGQALMNTEAFF

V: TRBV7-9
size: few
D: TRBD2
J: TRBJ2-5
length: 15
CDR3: CASSWSGTTQETQYF

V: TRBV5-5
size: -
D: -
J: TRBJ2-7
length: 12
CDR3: CASSTHNYEQYF